This T cell receptor beta chain is from a study of blood T cell repertoires in COVID-19. CDR3 length: 13 amino acids. Germline CDR1 and CDR2: SEHNR and FQNEAQ (reference sequence). V was trimmed by 5 bases and J by 0 bases, leaving 5 bases between them. Libraries were prepared by immunoSEQ multiplex PCR; TCRdb keeps only in-frame clonotypes and omits some of them. The repertoire holds some 100,000 clones, approximately 86% seen once, with under 13% in the top ten. Sequenced: peripheral blood. The J gene is TRBJ2-1, the V gene TRBV7-9; D uncertain. This sequence was found in a man in his fifties with acute or convalescent COVID-19. CDR3 in amino acids: CASSPSSYNEQFF. The CDR3 coding sequence is TGTGCCAGCAGCCCCAGCTCCTACAATGAGCAGTTCTTC. The entire variable domain, with the rest obtained from reference TRBV7-9 and TRBJ2-1, is as follows: DTGVSQNPRHKITKRGQNVTFRCDPISEHNRLYWYRQTLGQGPEFLTYFQNEAQLEKSRLLSDRFSAERPKGSFSTLEIQRTEQGDSAMYLCASSPSSYNEQFFGPGTRLTVL.